Sequencing of this T cell receptor beta chain was carried out in a study of post-analysis software for immune sequencing data. Overall study: Relapsing-remitting, secondary progressive and progressive-relapsing multiple sclerosis were all included among the disease courses.

TCR beta libraries were prepared from cDNA with unique molecular identifiers. MiXCR, applied by TCRdb to the PCR reads, yields one record per CDR3 protein. The profile covers just over 250,000 distinct CDR3 sequences, with 35% to 40% appearing a single time and 4% to 6% taken by the ten largest. Germline V lookup: CDR1 SGHTA, CDR2 FQGNSA. Trimming removed 4 bases at V and 2 bases at J, with 9 bases between. The CDR3 is 14 residues long. Findings of the study overall: Comparison with controls showed significantly lower normalized Chao1 diversity in multiple sclerosis patients. Patients showed TRBV5-6, TRBV5-1 and TRBV20-1 among four to six TRBV segments more frequent than in controls.

This clonotype was counted ten times or more. Its antigen remains unidentified. The material sequenced was blood. The receptor was isolated from a girl aged 5-17 years with multiple sclerosis. V gene TRBV7-2 combines with J gene TRBJ1-5; a weak D match, TRBD1 (5 bases). CDR3 sequence reads: CASSSLGGNQPQHF. The CDR3 DNA reads as TGTGCCAGCAGCTCCCTAGGGGGCAATCAGCCCCAGCATTTT.